Below are 21 T cell receptor beta chains sequenced from a single sample in a study of sequential checkpoint blockade in melanoma. Sequencing used immunoSEQ multiplex PCR; TCRdb keeps in-frame clones, though not all of them. The repertoire holds 3,000 to 4,500 clones, with approximately 25% as singletons. The treatment here: randomized to nivolumab then ipilimumab (arm A) or the reverse (arm B). Source: tumor tissue (inferred from file names), taken from a patient given nivolumab and ipilimumab in sequence. These receptors were taken from a human donor with melanoma.

By sample share, this clone is medium-sized. V gene TRBV11-3 combines with J gene TRBJ2-7; either TRBD1 or TRBD2 may fit D (5 bases each). Trimming removed 6 bases at V and 2 bases at J, with 17 bases between. The CDR3 extends over 15 amino acids. Germline CDR1 reads SGHNT; CDR2 reads YENEEA. The CDR3 DNA follows: TGTGCCAGCAGTTCCCCCGGGACGGTAGCCTACGAGCAGTACTTC. The encoded protein is CASSSPGTVAYEQYF.

CDR3 residues: CSVQSYSNQPQHF. The CDR3 DNA reads as TGCAGCGTTCAGTCTTATAGCAATCAGCCCCAGCATTTT. This chain uses TRBV29-1 with TRBJ1-5; no clear D gene. The CDR3 is made up of 13 amino acids. Trimming shortened V by 5 bases and J by 0 bases, and 8 bases separated the two germline ends. CDR1 and CDR2 from the germline V gene are SQVTM and ANQGSEA. Supplemented by reference TRBV29-1 and TRBJ1-5, the full variable domain reads SAVISQKPSRDICQRGTSLTIQCQVDSQVTMMFWYRQQPGQSLTLIATANQGSEATYESGFVIDKFPISRPNLTFSTLTVSNMSPEDSSIYLCSVQSYSNQPQHFGDGTRLSIL.

The chain is built from TRBV9 and TRBJ2-1; 9 bases are shared with TRBD2. The CDR3 has 15 amino acids. With V trimmed by 0 bases and J by 10 bases, 8 bases remained unmatched. The germline CDR1 and CDR2 sequences are SGDLS and YYNGEE. DNA for the CDR3: TGTGCCAGCAGCGTAGATGGCGGGAGGGCCGGAGAGCAGTTCTTC. It encodes CASSVDGGRAGEQFF.

The rearrangement links TRBV5-1 to TRBJ1-2, with 8 bases aligning to TRBD1. CDR1 is SGHRS, CDR2 YFSETQ, per germline. The V and J ends lost 1 base and 3 bases, in that order; junction bases with no gene match: 2. CDR3 length: 14 residues. The DNA of the CDR3 is TGCGCCAGCAGCTTGTCAGGGGGCGACTATGGCTACACCTTC. Translation: CASSLSGGDYGYTF.

The rearrangement uses TRBV29-1 and TRBJ1-2, with TRBD1 matching 7 bases. Germline CDR1 SQVTM, CDR2 ANQGSEA. The J segment lost 5 bases and the V segment lost 3 bases, leaving 3 bases of the junction unmatched. This CDR3 comprises 12 residues. The CDR3 sequence: CSVEGDSYGYTF. DNA of the CDR3: TGCAGCGTTGAGGGGGACAGTTATGGCTACACCTTC.

This clone has a handful of counts. The J gene is TRBJ2-7, the V gene TRBV11-3, with D perhaps matching TRBD2 (5 bases). The CDR3 contains 14 residues. Per the germline V gene, CDR1 is SGHNT and CDR2 is YENEEA. Trimming removed 5 bases at V and 4 bases at J, with 15 bases between. This CDR3 is CASSPLSGSYEQYF. Written as DNA, the CDR3 is TGTGCCAGCAGCCCTCTAAGCGGATCTTACGAGCAGTACTTC.

This clone is termed medium-sized (0.01 to 0.1%). This chain uses TRBV30 with TRBJ2-7; 8 nucleotides agree with TRBD2. The CDR3 sequence is 14 residues long. The germline V gene encodes CDR1 GTSNPN and CDR2 SVGIG (reference sequence). V was clipped by 0 bases and J by 4 bases; unmatched bases: 5. For the CDR3, the DNA is TGTGCCTGGAGTGTACTCGGGAGGGGGTACGAGCAGTACTTC. This gives the protein CAWSVLGRGYEQYF.

This clone has at least ten counts. The V and J genes are TRBV7-1 and TRBJ1-5; D not certain. TRBV7-1 is assigned to the ORF class and has an uncertain function. CDR3 length equals 13 residues. V lost 4 bases and J 5 bases, leaving 9 bases between the germline ends. The CDR3 DNA follows: TGTGCCAGCAGCTTTTACAGTTATCAGCCCCAGCATTTT. It is translated as CASSFYSYQPQHF.

This clone was recorded many times. The rearrangement joins TRBV11-3 to TRBJ2-7, with D tentatively TRBD2 (6 bases). Trimming took off 5 bases at V and 7 bases at J, with 21 bases between the two ends. CDR1 SGHNT and CDR2 YENEEA come from the germline V gene. CDR3 length equals 15 residues. In DNA, the CDR3 is TGTGCCAGCAGCCGTCCTCCGGGACTCTCGGGGGAGCAGTACTTC. It translates to CASSRPPGLSGEQYF.

In this sample, this clone turned up many times. The chain has TRBV11-3 and TRBJ2-5, with D unclear. The V gene's germline CDR1 is SGHNT and CDR2 YENEEA. The V and J ends lost 5 bases and 7 bases respectively, with 23 bases between them. This CDR3 has 16 amino acids. In DNA form, the CDR3 reads TGTGCCAGCAGCCAAGCCGGTATTCCCTTTCCCGGGACCCAGTACTTC. Protein product: CASSQAGIPFPGTQYF. Combining the CDR3 with reference TRBV11-3 and TRBJ2-5 gives the whole variable domain EAGVVQSPRYKIIEKKQPVAFWCNPISGHNTLYWYLQNLGQGPELLIRYENEEAVDDSQLPKDRFSAERLKGVDSTLKIQPAELGDSAVYLCASSQAGIPFPGTQYFGPGTRLLVL.

V usage is TRBV5-1 and J usage is TRBJ2-3; D possibly uses TRBD1 or TRBD2 (6 bases each). Trimming took off 5 bases at V and 5 bases at J, with 15 bases between the two ends. Germline assignment: CDR1 SGHRS and CDR2 YFSETQ. This CDR3 contains 14 residues. CDR3 in DNA: TGCGCCAGCAGGCCGGGGGCTAGTGGAGATACGCAGTATTTT. This gives the protein CASRPGASGDTQYF.

This chain links TRBV9 with TRBJ1-1; D unclear. The CDR3 totals 12 residues. Per germline, CDR1 SGDLS and CDR2 YYNGEE. Trimming removed 4 bases from V and 3 bases from J, with 7 bases in between. CDR3 in amino acids: CASSPIYTEAFF. The CDR3 DNA reads TGTGCCAGCAGCCCTATATACACTGAAGCTTTCTTT.

J is TRBJ2-5 and V is TRBV28, with 14 bases identical to TRBD2. The CDR3 is 16 residues long. From germline, CDR1 is MDHEN and CDR2 SYDVKM. The J segment lost 4 bases and the V segment lost 3 bases, leaving 4 bases of the junction unmatched. The CDR3 DNA is TGTGCCAGCAGTTTTGTGACTAGCGGGAGGGTAGAGACCCAGTACTTC. It translates to CASSFVTSGRVETQYF.

The table lists this clone with a few counts. This chain connects TRBV11-3 to TRBJ2-3, with D maybe TRBD2 (6 bases). Between the trimmed V and J ends, which lost 2 bases and 0 bases, there was a span of 9 bases. The germline V gene has CDR1 SGHNT and CDR2 YENEEA. The CDR3 consists of 15 residues. CDR3 sequence reads: CASSLQRASTDTQYF. CDR3 sequence (DNA): TGTGCCAGCAGCTTACAGCGGGCTAGCACAGATACGCAGTATTTT.

This clone turned up a few times. This sequence joins TRBV19 and TRBJ1-1, with TRBD1 identical over 8 bases. The CDR3 runs 14 residues. Looked up from germline, CDR1 is LNHDA and CDR2 is SQIVND (reference sequence). With V trimmed by 6 bases and J by 3 bases, 6 bases remained unmatched. CDR3 protein: CASSRDRSYTEAFF. For the CDR3, the DNA is TGTGCCAGTAGCCGGGACAGGAGCTACACTGAAGCTTTCTTT.

The chain joins TRBV29-1 to TRBJ2-3; tentative D call: TRBD2 (6 bases). CDR3 size: 13 residues. Looked up from germline, CDR1 is SQVTM and CDR2 is ANQGSEA. V was pared by 6 bases and J by 2 bases, with 12 bases between. The CDR3 DNA is TGCAGCGTAGCGACTAGAGTCACAGATACGCAGTATTTT. This codes for CSVATRVTDTQYF.

The chain employs TRBV4-1 and TRBJ1-6, with D possibly TRBD1 on 5 matching bases. Germline lookup yields CDR1 MGHRA and CDR2 YSYEKL. The CDR3 sequence is 14 residues long. Trimming took 2 bases from V and 7 from J, leaving 9 bases between them. The DNA of the CDR3 is TGCGCCAGCAGCCAAAGGGACGGCAATTCACCCCTCCACTTT. This translates into CASSQRDGNSPLHF.

The sample holds a few counts of this clone. At one end, the junction sequence differs from germline, possibly due to a read error. The gene calls are TRBV11-3 and TRBJ1-4; D is undetermined. CDR3 length equals 15 residues. CDR1 SGHNT and CDR2 YENEEA come from the germline V gene. The CDR3 reads CASSLSYGKNEKLFF. CDR3 nucleotides: TGTGCTAGCAGCTTAAGTTATGGCAAAAATGAAAAACTGTTTTTT.

This clone was detected a few times. The rearrangement links TRBV6-8 to TRBJ2-1; 10 bases line up with TRBD2. CDR3 length: 21 residues. The J segment lost 6 bases and the V segment lost 5 bases, leaving 25 bases of the junction unmatched. The germline CDR1 and CDR2 sequences are MNHGY and SAAAGT. Here the CDR3 reads CASSPTTLAGYVRSDSNEQFF. The CDR3 nucleotides are TGTGCCAGCAGTCCTACTACACTAGCGGGATACGTTCGAAGCGATTCCAATGAGCAGTTCTTC.

This rearrangement joins TRBV15 to TRBJ2-2; possibly TRBD1 or TRBD2 for D (5 bases each). Trimming left V 1 base short and J 5 bases short, with 23 bases between. Germline V gives CDR1 LNHNV, CDR2 YYDKDF (reference sequence). CDR3 length: 19 amino acids. In nucleotides, the CDR3 is TGTGCCACCAGCAGAGCCGGGGTTATTGGGGGAGTCAGGACCGGGGAGCTGTTTTTT. Protein sequence: CATSRAGVIGGVRTGELFF. Drawing the rest from reference TRBV15 and TRBJ2-2, the complete variable domain is DAMVIQNPRYQVTQFGKPVTLSCSQTLNHNVMYWYQQKSSQAPKLLFHYYDKDFNNEADTPDNFQSRRPNTSFCFLDIRSPGLGDTAMYLCATSRAGVIGGVRTGELFFGEGSRLTVL.

This clone counts as medium-sized. The chain carries TRBV12-5 and TRBJ2-7; D might be TRBD2 (5 bases). The CDR3 contains 13 residues. Looked up from germline, CDR1 is LGHNT and CDR2 is FRNRAP. CDR3 region: CASSLAASYEQYF. The CDR3 DNA reads as TGTGCCAGCTCCCTAGCTGCCTCCTACGAGCAGTACTTC.